This TCR beta chain is from a study of blood T cell repertoires in COVID-19. The germline V gene encodes CDR1 LNHDA and CDR2 SQIVND (reference sequence). The V segment lost 6 bases and the J segment 0 bases; nucleotides outside the gene matches: 3. The CDR3 covers 15 residues. This clone was recorded once. Produced via immunoSEQ multiplex PCR; TCRdb's table is partial and in-frame only. This repertoire shows 200,000 to 250,000 clones, 70% to 90% found once; its top ten account for roughly 3.2%. This receptor was taken from a woman between 45 and 65 years old in a cohort exposed to, infected with or recovered from COVID-19 (not recorded which). Sequenced input: PBMCs or T cells enriched from blood (not recorded which). The chain recombines TRBV19 with TRBJ1-4; TRBD1 aligns across 8 bases. CDR3 sequence reads: CASRGTGSTNEKLFF. CDR3 bases: TGTGCCAGTAGGGGGACAGGATCAACTAATGAAAAACTGTTTTTT.